This T cell receptor (beta chain) was found in a study of T cell responses to AZD1222 COVID-19 vaccine. The CDR3 runs 17 residues. The V end lost 4 bases, the J end lost 3 bases, and 19 bases lay between the germline ends. The germline gives CDR1 MGHRA, CDR2 YSYEKL. Sequencing was performed with immunoSEQ multiplex PCR; in TCRdb, only in-frame clones are kept and a portion is missing. Of some 140,000 clones in the sample, approximately 92% were seen once. The TCR sequence derives from an adult in good health. The chain employs TRBV4-1 and TRBJ2-4, with D possibly matching TRBD2 (6 bases). Here the sequenced sample was peripheral blood, taken on day 0 of AZD1222 vaccination. The CDR3 is CASSRAVGQGGKNIQYF. DNA for the CDR3: TGCGCCAGCAGCCGAGCCGTGGGGCAGGGAGGCAAAAACATTCAGTACTTC.